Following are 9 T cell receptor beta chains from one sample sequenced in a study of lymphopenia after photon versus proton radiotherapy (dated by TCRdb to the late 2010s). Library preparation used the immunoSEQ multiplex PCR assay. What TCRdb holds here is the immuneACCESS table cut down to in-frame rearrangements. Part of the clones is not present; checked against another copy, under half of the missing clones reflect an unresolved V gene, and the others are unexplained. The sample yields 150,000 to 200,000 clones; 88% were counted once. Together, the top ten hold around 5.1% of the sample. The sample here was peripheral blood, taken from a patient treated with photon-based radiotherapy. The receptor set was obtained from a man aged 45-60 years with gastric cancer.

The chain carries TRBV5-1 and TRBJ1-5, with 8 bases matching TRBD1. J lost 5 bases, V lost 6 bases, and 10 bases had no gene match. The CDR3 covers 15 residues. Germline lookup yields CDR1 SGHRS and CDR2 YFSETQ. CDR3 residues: CASTESGGKHQPQHF. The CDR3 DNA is TGCGCCAGCACCGAATCAGGGGGCAAGCATCAGCCCCAGCATTTT. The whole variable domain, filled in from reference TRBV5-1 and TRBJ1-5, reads KAGVTQTPRYLIKTRGQQVTLSCSPISGHRSVSWYQQTPGQGLQFLFEYFSETQRNKGNFPGRFSGRQFSNSRSEMNVSTLELGDSALYLCASTESGGKHQPQHFGDGTRLSIL.

The CDR3 loop reads CASRGDRGRAEAFF. CDR3 nucleotides: TGTGCCAGCAGGGGGGACAGGGGACGCGCTGAAGCTTTCTTT. The gene calls are TRBV2 and TRBJ1-1; 10 bases agree with TRBD1. The CDR3 is 14 amino acids. Unmatched junction bases numbered 7, after V lost 6 bases and J lost 6 bases. The germline V gene has CDR1 SNHLY and CDR2 FYNNEI.

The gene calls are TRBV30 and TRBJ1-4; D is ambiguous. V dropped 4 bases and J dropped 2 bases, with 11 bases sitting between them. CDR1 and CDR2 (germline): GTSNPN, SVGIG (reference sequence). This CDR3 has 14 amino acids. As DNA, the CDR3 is TGTGCCTGGAACAAGGCGCAGACTAATGAAAAACTGTTTTTT. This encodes CAWNKAQTNEKLFF. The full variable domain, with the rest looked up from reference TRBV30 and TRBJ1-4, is SQTIHQWPATLVQPVGSPLSLECTVEGTSNPNLYWYRQAAGRGLQLLFYSVGIGQISSEVPQNLSASRPQDRQFILSSKKLLLSDSGFYLCAWNKAQTNEKLFFGSGTQLSVL.

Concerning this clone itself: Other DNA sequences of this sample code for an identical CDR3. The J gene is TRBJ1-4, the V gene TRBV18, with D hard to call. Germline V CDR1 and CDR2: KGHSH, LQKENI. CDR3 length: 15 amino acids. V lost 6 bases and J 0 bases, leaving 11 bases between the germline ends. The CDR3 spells CASSLTAATNEKLFF. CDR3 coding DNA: TGTGCCAGCTCCCTAACGGCAGCAACTAATGAAAAACTGTTTTTT.

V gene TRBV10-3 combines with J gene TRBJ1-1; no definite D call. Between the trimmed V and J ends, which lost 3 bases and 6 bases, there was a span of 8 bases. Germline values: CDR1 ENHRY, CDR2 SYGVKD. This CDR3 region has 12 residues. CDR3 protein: CAISDRRAEAFF. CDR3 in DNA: TGTGCCATCAGTGACCGACGAGCTGAAGCTTTCTTT.

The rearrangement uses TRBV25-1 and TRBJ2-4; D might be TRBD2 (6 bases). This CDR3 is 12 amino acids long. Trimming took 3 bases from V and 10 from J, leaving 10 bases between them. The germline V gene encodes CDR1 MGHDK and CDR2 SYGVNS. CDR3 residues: CASSDPGTIQYF. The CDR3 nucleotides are TGTGCCAGCAGTGATCCAGGGACTATTCAGTACTTC.

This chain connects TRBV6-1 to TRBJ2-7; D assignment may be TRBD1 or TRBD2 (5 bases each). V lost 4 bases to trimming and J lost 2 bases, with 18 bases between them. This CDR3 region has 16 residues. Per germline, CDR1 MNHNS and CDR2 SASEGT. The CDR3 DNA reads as TGTGCCAGCAGTGTCTTTGGCACCGGGGCCCCCTACGAGCAGTACTTC. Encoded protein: CASSVFGTGAPYEQYF.

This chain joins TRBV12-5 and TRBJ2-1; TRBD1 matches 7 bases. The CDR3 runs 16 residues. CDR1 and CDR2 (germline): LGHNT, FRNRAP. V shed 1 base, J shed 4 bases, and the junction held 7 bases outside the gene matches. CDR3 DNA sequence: TGTGCTAGTGGTTTGGGCAAGACAGGGTCATACAATGAGCAGTTCTTC. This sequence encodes CASGLGKTGSYNEQFF.

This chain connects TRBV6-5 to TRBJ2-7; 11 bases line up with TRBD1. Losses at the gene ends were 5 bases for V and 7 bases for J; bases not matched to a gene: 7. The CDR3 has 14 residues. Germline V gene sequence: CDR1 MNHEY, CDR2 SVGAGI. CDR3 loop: CASSPGTGGWEQYF. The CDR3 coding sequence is TGTGCCAGCAGTCCCGGGACAGGGGGGTGGGAGCAGTACTTC.